A single sample gave rise to the 19 T cell receptor beta chains below, sequenced in a study of identical twins. TCRdb recomputed calls from the 5' RACE reads with MiXCR, one row per CDR3 protein. In the table there are some 690,000 distinct CDR3 sequences, around 20% of which are singletons. The sample was also reused in another study, on T cells expressing NK-cell markers.

The specimen was PBMCs. These TCRs come from a woman under 30 in good health.

The chain uses TRBV20-1 and TRBJ1-4; D remains unclear. Trimming pared 6 bases from V and 8 bases from J, leaving 16 bases between. Germline CDR1 and CDR2: DFQATT and SNEGSKA (reference sequence). There are 13 residues in the CDR3. DNA for the CDR3: TGCAGTGCCGACTTGTACGGCGGCGAAAAACTGTTTTTT. This translates into CSADLYGGEKLFF.

This clonotype came up many times. The chain joins TRBV29-1 to TRBJ2-1; 11 nucleotides match TRBD2. V lost 8 bases, J lost 8 bases, and 11 bases stayed unmatched. Per germline, CDR1 SQVTM and CDR2 ANQGSEA. The CDR3 has 14 residues. CDR3 region: CSSAGTSGLHEQFF. The CDR3 DNA is TGCAGCTCCGCCGGGACTAGCGGCCTCCATGAGCAGTTCTTC.

This chain connects TRBV5-5 to TRBJ2-1; TRBD2 is a possible D gene (5 bases). V was clipped by 1 base and J by 1 base, with 15 bases between them. CDR1 and CDR2 (germline): SGHKS, YYEKEE (reference sequence). The CDR3 spans 17 residues. The CDR3 nucleotides are TGTGCCAGCAGCTTGAGGTCGCGGGTGTTTTCCTACAATGAGCAGTTCTTC. Translation: CASSLRSRVFSYNEQFF.

The chain joins TRBV7-2 to TRBJ2-3; 9 bases map to TRBD1. The germline V gene has CDR1 SGHTA and CDR2 FQGNSA. Trimming took 2 bases from V and 3 from J; bases not matched to a gene: 9. The CDR3 has 17 residues. The CDR3 region has the DNA TGTGCCAGCAGCTTACTACGGACAGGGGAAGGTACAGATACGCAGTATTTT. It encodes CASSLLRTGEGTDTQYF.

The chain couples TRBV20-1 to TRBJ1-1; D is unclear. The CDR3 sequence is 12 residues long. V gave up 0 bases and J gave up 11 bases, with 13 bases separating them. Germline values: CDR1 DFQATT, CDR2 SNEGSKA (reference sequence). The CDR3, as DNA: TGCAGTGCTAGAGATTGGCAGGAGGAGGCTTTCTTT. Its translation: CSARDWQEEAFF.

The sample holds a few counts of this clonotype. The rearrangement links TRBV7-9 to TRBJ2-3; 11 nucleotides align to TRBD2. V trimming: 10 bases; J trimming: 2 bases; junction bases outside the gene matches: 8. Germline CDR1 and CDR2: SEHNR and FQNEAQ (reference sequence). This CDR3 is built from 15 residues. The DNA of the CDR3 is TGTGCCATCGGTTTTAGCGGGAGGGCCACAGATACGCAGTATTTT. It yields the protein CAIGFSGRATDTQYF.

The V call is TRBV12-3 or TRBV12-4, the J call TRBJ2-2; 10 bases match TRBD2. The CDR3 extends over 14 amino acids. V trimming: 10 bases; J trimming: 4 bases; junction bases outside the gene matches: 6. The DNA of the CDR3 is TGTGCCACCTTCGGACTAGCGGCCACCGGGGAGCTGTTTTTT. Its translation: CATFGLAATGELFF.

In this sample, this clonotype turned up a few times. This chain connects TRBV5-5 to TRBJ2-1, with D perhaps TRBD1 (6 bases). The CDR3 is 14 residues long. Deletions cut 5 bases from V and 4 bases from J, with 13 bases between. Germline V gene data show CDR1 as SGHKS and CDR2 as YYEKEE (reference sequence). CDR3 in amino acids: CASRWRTVYNEQFF. As DNA, the CDR3 is TGTGCCAGCAGATGGAGGACAGTTTACAATGAGCAGTTCTTC.

This clonotype was counted only a few times. This rearrangement joins TRBV20-1 to TRBJ2-1; D unclear. From germline, CDR1 is DFQATT and CDR2 SNEGSKA (reference sequence). V was clipped by 7 bases and J by 5 bases, with 12 bases between them. The CDR3 is made up of 12 amino acids. CDR3 sequence (DNA): TGCAGTGTATTAGGGCGGCACAATGAGCAGTTCTTC. It encodes CSVLGRHNEQFF.

This clonotype was seen only once. The rearrangement joins TRBV29-1 to TRBJ1-1; D is perhaps TRBD1 (6 bases). Trimming removed 7 bases at V and 3 bases at J, with 24 bases between. CDR3 length: 16 amino acids. Germline V gives CDR1 SQVTM, CDR2 ANQGSEA. The CDR3 DNA is TGCAGCGCTGGACAACAGGGCGCCATTAGGGACACTGAAGCTTTCTTT. Translating gives CSAGQQGAIRDTEAFF. Variable domain in full (rest from reference TRBV29-1 and TRBJ1-1): SAVISQKPSRDICQRGTSLTIQCQVDSQVTMMFWYRQQPGQSLTLIATANQGSEATYESGFVIDKFPISRPNLTFSTLTVSNMSPEDSSIYLCSAGQQGAIRDTEAFFGQGTRLTVV.

There are a few counts of this clonotype. This rearrangement joins TRBV4-2 to TRBJ2-7; 8 positions match TRBD2. V trimming: 1 base; J trimming: 3 bases; junction bases outside the gene matches: 8. CDR1 LGHNA and CDR2 YNFKEQ come from the germline V gene. The CDR3 loop spans 16 amino acids. In DNA form, the CDR3 reads TGTGCCAGCAGCCAAGGAAGCGGGGGTTCCCTCTACGAGCAGTACTTC. Protein product: CASSQGSGGSLYEQYF.

This chain connects TRBV4-2 to TRBJ2-3, with TRBD2 identical over 9 bases. Germline V gene data show CDR1 as LGHNA and CDR2 as YNFKEQ. The CDR3 runs to 16 residues. J was trimmed by 1 base and V by 4 bases; bases with no gene match: 6. The CDR3 DNA follows: TGTGCCAGCAGCCTTAGCGGGAGTTGGGGCACAGATACGCAGTATTTT. It encodes CASSLSGSWGTDTQYF.

CDR3 region: CSVVRTSYNEQFF. The CDR3 DNA is TGCAGCGTTGTTCGGACCTCCTACAATGAGCAGTTCTTC. This chain joins TRBV29-1 and TRBJ2-1, with D hard to call. Germline CDR1 SQVTM, CDR2 ANQGSEA. CDR3 length: 13 amino acids. Deletions cut 4 bases from V and 0 bases from J, with 7 bases between.

This clonotype was detected a few times. The chain joins TRBV20-1 to TRBJ2-2; weak D call: TRBD1 (6 bases). The length of the CDR3 is 15 residues. Germline V CDR1 and CDR2: DFQATT, SNEGSKA (reference sequence). Trimming took 5 bases from V and 2 from J, leaving 15 bases between them. CDR3 nucleotide sequence: TGCAGTGCTCTGGGGGCAGCGAAAAACACCGGGGAGCTGTTTTTT. Its translation is CSALGAAKNTGELFF.

This clonotype was picked up a small number of times. V is TRBV6-1 and J is TRBJ2-2; the D gene is possibly TRBD1 (5 bases). Between the trimmed V and J ends, which lost 6 bases and 6 bases, there was a span of 17 bases. Germline lookup yields CDR1 MNHNS and CDR2 SASEGT. The length of the CDR3 is 15 residues. Written as DNA, the CDR3 is TGTGCCAGCAGCCCTTCCCACAGGCCGCCCGGGGAGCTGTTTTTT. It translates to CASSPSHRPPGELFF.

This clonotype was counted a few times. The genes are TRBV11-2 and TRBJ2-2; D could derive from TRBD1 or TRBD2 (6 bases each). CDR1 and CDR2 (germline): SGHAT, FQNNGV. The CDR3 loop spans 16 amino acids. V dropped 3 bases and J dropped 5 bases, with 16 bases sitting between them. CDR3 loop: CASSFPGGALTGELFF. The DNA for the CDR3 is TGTGCCAGCAGCTTTCCCGGGGGCGCCTTGACCGGGGAGCTGTTTTTT.

The J gene is TRBJ2-3, the V gene TRBV6-5; 10 bases agree with TRBD2. Looked up from germline, CDR1 is MNHEY and CDR2 is SVGAGI. With 2 bases clipped from V and 3 bases from J, the junction kept 5 bases outside the gene matches. The CDR3 spans 16 residues. The DNA of the CDR3 is TGTGCCAGCAGTTACGGGAGCGGGGGGGGGACAGATACGCAGTATTTT. Translated: CASSYGSGGGTDTQYF.

The chain couples TRBV10-2 to TRBJ2-7; D is perhaps TRBD1 (5 bases). V lost 2 bases and J 2 bases, leaving 13 bases between the germline ends. Germline CDR1 reads WSHSY; CDR2 reads SAAADI. This CDR3 spans 15 amino acids. The CDR3 nucleotides are TGCGCCAGCAGTGAGGACAGTGCCCCGACCTACGAGCAGTACTTC. This gives the protein CASSEDSAPTYEQYF.

The chain employs TRBV29-1 and TRBJ1-1; 8 bases match TRBD1. Germline trimming cut 7 bases from V and 3 bases from J; bases unmatched to any gene: 7. Germline values: CDR1 SQVTM, CDR2 ANQGSEA. The CDR3 is made up of 13 amino acids. The CDR3 region is CSGQGAVDTEAFF. In DNA, the CDR3 is TGCAGCGGGCAGGGGGCGGTGGACACTGAAGCTTTCTTT.